Shown below are 22 T cell receptor beta chains from a single sample sequenced in a study of cytomegalovirus exposure and HLA in healthy donors. Both 60 Vbeta primers and 13 Jbeta primers went into the PCR. Produced via immunoSEQ multiplex PCR; TCRdb's table is partial and in-frame only. The sample shows around 110,000 clones, 9% to 10% of them seen only once. Material for sequencing was PBMCs. These receptor sequences come from a man younger than 45 in good health and CMV-seronegative.

This clone occurred once. The V call is TRBV7-2, the J call TRBJ2-7; 12 bases map to TRBD1. With 5 bases clipped from V and 7 bases from J, the junction kept 9 bases outside the gene matches. The CDR3 has 15 residues. Germline-derived CDR1 and CDR2 are SGHTA and FQGNSA. The CDR3 DNA follows: TGTGCCAGCAGCGTCCCGGGACAGGGGGCGCTTGAGCAGTACTTC. Translated: CASSVPGQGALEQYF. Using reference TRBV7-2 and TRBJ2-7 for the parts outside the CDR3, the full variable domain is GAGVSQSPSNKVTEKGKDVELRCDPISGHTALYWYRQSLGQGLEFLIYFQGNSAPDKSGLPSDRFSAERTGGSVSTLTIQRTQQEDSAVYLCASSVPGQGALEQYFGPGTRLTVT.

The V and J genes are TRBV28 and TRBJ2-7; unclear D gene. The CDR3 contains 15 residues. Germline CDR1 is MDHEN and CDR2 is SYDVKM. The germline V and J ends were trimmed by 4 bases and 6 bases, with 19 bases remaining between them. In DNA, the CDR3 is TGTGCCAGCAGTTCCGACTCGCGGTTGGTTTCCGAGCAGTACTTC. The encoded protein is CASSSDSRLVSEQYF.

This clone was recorded a few times. This chain links TRBV7-9 with TRBJ1-1; 7 bases are a match to TRBD1. The CDR3 runs 15 residues. CDR1 and CDR2 from the germline V gene are SEHNR and FQNEAQ (reference sequence). Trimming removed 4 bases from V and 0 bases from J; junction bases left unmatched: 5. CDR3 nucleotides: TGTGCCAGCAGCTCACAGGGGAACATGAACACTGAAGCTTTCTTT. This gives the protein CASSSQGNMNTEAFF.

This clone has more than one count but fewer than ten. The chain recombines TRBV18 with TRBJ1-1, with D tentatively TRBD1 (6 bases). The CDR3 runs 15 residues. CDR1 is KGHSH, CDR2 LQKENI, per germline. V was clipped by 4 bases and J by 0 bases, with 12 bases between them. CDR3 amino acids: CASSRVRGLNTEAFF. CDR3 bases: TGTGCCAGCTCACGGGTCAGGGGCCTGAACACTGAAGCTTTCTTT.

This clone was observed a handful of times. The chain is built from TRBV21-1 and TRBJ1-4; the tabulated D call, TRBD1, remains unverified against the DNA. TRBV21-1 is a documented pseudogene. The CDR3 loop spans 19 amino acids. CDR3: CASSNLREPSSFTNEKLFF. The CDR3 DNA sequence: TGTGCCAGCAGCAACCTCAGGGAACCCTCGAGCTTCACTAATGAAAAACTGTTTTTT.

This sequence joins TRBV13 and TRBJ1-4, with 8 bases matching TRBD1. Germline CDR1 is PRHDT and CDR2 is FYEKMQ (reference sequence). The CDR3 covers 16 residues. Trimming removed 5 bases from V and 3 bases from J; junction bases left unmatched: 8. The CDR3 spells CASSPRTGRANEKLFF. The CDR3 DNA is TGTGCCAGCAGCCCAAGGACAGGGCGGGCTAATGAAAAACTGTTTTTT.

This rearrangement joins TRBV19 to TRBJ2-7, with a weak D call TRBD2 (5 bases). The CDR3 has 13 residues. Per the germline V gene, CDR1 is LNHDA and CDR2 is SQIVND (reference sequence). V lost 5 bases, J lost 3 bases, and 11 bases lay in between. Here the CDR3 reads CASSSEVLYEQYF. The CDR3 bases are TGTGCCAGTAGTTCGGAGGTACTCTACGAGCAGTACTTC.

This clone was seen only a few times. The genes are TRBV7-9 and TRBJ2-1, with D possibly being TRBD2 (7 bases). V shed 11 bases and J shed 3 bases, with 17 bases lying between them. Germline V CDR1 and CDR2: SEHNR, FQNEAQ (reference sequence). The CDR3 runs to 14 residues. CDR3 DNA sequence: TGTGCCTGGACTAAGGGGGGGGGCTACAATGAGCAGTTCTTC. Residues: CAWTKGGGYNEQFF.

This chain's CDR3 is CASSSGQGETQYF. In nucleotides, the CDR3 is TGTGCCAGCAGCTCGGGACAGGGAGAGACCCAGTACTTC. This chain connects TRBV11-3 to TRBJ2-5; 9 bases agree with TRBD1. Germline-derived CDR1 and CDR2 are SGHNT and YENEEA. This CDR3 has 13 amino acids. Germline trimming cut 4 bases from V and 4 bases from J; bases unmatched to any gene: 1.

The chain uses TRBV11-2 and TRBJ2-1; 13 bases are shared with TRBD2. With 7 bases clipped from V and 7 bases from J, the junction kept 4 bases outside the gene matches. Germline V gives CDR1 SGHAT, CDR2 FQNNGV. This CDR3 has 14 residues. In DNA form, the CDR3 reads TGTGCCAGCACAAGGACTAGCGGGAGTAATGAGCAGTTCTTC. Residues: CASTRTSGSNEQFF.

This clone was detected a few times. The chain combines TRBV6-1 with TRBJ2-1; D remains unclear. The CDR3 contains 12 residues. Trimming cost V 8 bases and J 6 bases, with 11 bases left between them. Germline V gives CDR1 MNHNS, CDR2 SASEGT. The CDR3 protein is CASSPHRNEQFF. The CDR3 DNA sequence: TGTGCCAGCTCCCCACACCGCAATGAGCAGTTCTTC.

This clone was seen only a few times. The chain couples TRBV7-2 to TRBJ2-7; 7 bases map to TRBD2. With 6 bases clipped from V and 2 bases from J, the junction kept 10 bases outside the gene matches. CDR1 and CDR2 from the germline V gene are SGHTA and FQGNSA. This CDR3 has 15 amino acids. CDR3 amino acids: CASRGGRGDPYEQYF. The CDR3 DNA reads TGTGCCAGCAGGGGGGGACGGGGGGACCCCTACGAGCAGTACTTC.

This chain connects TRBV6-5 to TRBJ1-1; a possible D gene is TRBD1 (5 bases). The CDR3 loop spans 11 amino acids. Germline V gene lookup returns CDR1 MNHEY and CDR2 SVGAGI. Trimming removed 7 bases at V and 9 bases at J, with 12 bases between. CDR3 loop: CASNHNRKAFF. CDR3 nucleotides: TGTGCCAGCAATCATAACAGGAAAGCTTTCTTT.

The genes are TRBV6-5 and TRBJ1-4, with TRBD1 as a possible D gene (6 bases). The CDR3 loop spans 14 amino acids. CDR1 MNHEY and CDR2 SVGAGI come from the germline V gene. The ends were cut back, 5 bases at V and 4 bases at J, with 11 bases in the middle. CDR3 DNA sequence: TGTGCCAGCAGTCCAGGGGACAATAATGAAAAACTGTTTTTT. Translated, it gives CASSPGDNNEKLFF.

This clone was recorded a few times. The chain has TRBV5-8 and TRBJ1-4; no definite D call. The CDR3 has 11 amino acids. Deletions cut 2 bases from V and 8 bases from J, with 4 bases between. Germline V gene data show CDR1 as SGHTS and CDR2 as YDEGEE. CDR3 loop: CASSLAEKLFF. CDR3 DNA sequence: TGTGCCAGCAGCTTAGCCGAAAAACTGTTTTTT.

This CDR3 reads CASRRTDRHNYGYTF. In nucleotides, the CDR3 is TGTGCCAGCAGGAGGACCGACAGGCATAACTATGGCTACACCTTC. The chain has TRBV6-5 and TRBJ1-2; possibly TRBD1 for D (6 bases). Trimming took off 6 bases at V and 1 base at J, with 15 bases between the two ends. Germline V CDR1 and CDR2: MNHEY, SVGAGI. The CDR3 has 15 residues.

A few counts support this clone. The DNA for the CDR3 is TGTGCCTGGAGTTCGGGAGGTCATCAGCCCCAGCATTTT. Translated, it gives CAWSSGGHQPQHF. The genes are TRBV30 and TRBJ1-5; unclear D gene. V lost 2 bases to trimming and J lost 5 bases, with 10 bases between them. This CDR3 has 13 residues. Germline CDR1 and CDR2: GTSNPN and SVGIG (reference sequence).

A few counts support this clone. The rearrangement links TRBV10-2 to TRBJ1-1; D not certain. The CDR3 is 13 amino acids. With 1 base removed from V and 0 bases from J, the gap between germline ends came to 3 bases. Germline-derived CDR1 and CDR2 are WSHSY and SAAADI. The CDR3 sequence is CASSELLNTEAFF. CDR3 sequence (DNA): TGCGCCAGCAGTGAGTTATTGAACACTGAAGCTTTCTTT.

The J gene is TRBJ2-7, the V gene TRBV6-5; 7 nucleotides match TRBD1. Germline CDR1 and CDR2: MNHEY and SVGAGI. The CDR3 has 16 amino acids. Trimming removed 0 bases from V and 4 bases from J; junction bases left unmatched: 9. The CDR3 DNA sequence: TGTGCCAGCAGTTACTCGACAGGGCTTTTCCTTTACGAGCAGTACTTC. This gives the protein CASSYSTGLFLYEQYF.

The chain carries TRBV5-4 and TRBJ2-7; D may be TRBD1 (6 bases). The V gene lost 4 bases and the J gene lost 9 bases, with 17 bases spanning the gap. CDR3 size: 13 residues. Germline V lookup: CDR1 SGHNT, CDR2 YYREEE (reference sequence). For the CDR3, the DNA is TGTGCCAGCAGCGCCCAGGACAGTTCGAGGCAGTACTTC. Translating it yields CASSAQDSSRQYF.

The rearrangement uses TRBV7-9 and TRBJ2-7; possible D gene TRBD2, 6 bases. CDR1 and CDR2 (germline): SEHNR, FQNEAQ (reference sequence). V was cut by 8 bases and J by 0 bases, with 14 bases left in between. This CDR3 comprises 14 residues. The CDR3 DNA sequence: TGTGCCAGCTCCAACGTGGGGGGCTCCTACGAGCAGTACTTC. This encodes CASSNVGGSYEQYF.

CDR3 amino acids: CASSLELGLAVYNEQFF. CDR3 DNA: TGCGCCAGCAGCTTGGAATTAGGCCTAGCGGTTTACAATGAGCAGTTCTTC. The chain couples TRBV5-1 to TRBJ2-1; the match to TRBD2 covers 7 bases. The CDR3 is made up of 17 amino acids. The germline V gene encodes CDR1 SGHRS and CDR2 YFSETQ. J lost 4 bases, V lost 0 bases, and 10 bases had no gene match.